This T cell receptor beta chain emerged from a study of shared clonotypes between healthy human individuals. In the study overall: Plates per donor: three CD4 naive, three CD4 memory, two CD8 naive, one CD8 memory.

The CDR3 length is 15 residues. V lost 1 base and J lost 7, with 15 bases in between. Germline CDR1 MDHEN, CDR2 SYDVKM. Remarks on this clone: Its antigen is not identified.

Whole-study results and caveats: Non-shared clonotypes were found to have lower generation probabilities than the clonotypes that were shared by all four of the sorted-subset donors. Since donors were few, the genetic and exposure-history diversity represented was limited.

Genomic DNA of every subset was divided equally among multiple immunoSEQ plates. Using immunoSEQ multiplex PCR, the repertoire was profiled, and TCRdb retains in-frame clones only, with some absent. The sample has around 750,000 clones, around 74% seen once; the top ten hold roughly 1.7%. The TCR sequence derives from a woman in her twenties or thirties in good health. Sequencing was performed on memory CD4+ T cells sorted from blood. Subset specified: CD45RA-negative fraction. The V call is TRBV28, the J call TRBJ2-3; unclear D gene. Here the CDR3 DNA reads TGTGCCAGCAGTTTATTAGGAGCCCGCTCGCATACGCAGTATTTT. This gives the protein CASSLLGARSHTQYF.